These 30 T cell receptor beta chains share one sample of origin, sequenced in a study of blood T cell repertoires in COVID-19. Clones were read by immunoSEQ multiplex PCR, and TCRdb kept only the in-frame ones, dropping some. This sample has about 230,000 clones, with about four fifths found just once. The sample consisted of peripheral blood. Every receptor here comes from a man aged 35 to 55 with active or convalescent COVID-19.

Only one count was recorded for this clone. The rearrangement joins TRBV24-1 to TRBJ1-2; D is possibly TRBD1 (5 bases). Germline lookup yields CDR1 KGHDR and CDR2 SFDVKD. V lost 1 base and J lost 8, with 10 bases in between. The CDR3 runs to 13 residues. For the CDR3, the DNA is TGTGCCACCAGTGATTTCGGAGGGACCGGCTACACCTTC. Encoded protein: CATSDFGGTGYTF.

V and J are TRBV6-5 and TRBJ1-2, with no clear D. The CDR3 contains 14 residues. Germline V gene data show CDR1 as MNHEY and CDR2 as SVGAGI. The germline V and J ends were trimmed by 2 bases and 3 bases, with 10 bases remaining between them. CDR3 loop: CASSYRGRDYGYTF. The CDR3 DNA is TGTGCCAGCAGTTACCGGGGTAGGGACTATGGCTACACCTTC.

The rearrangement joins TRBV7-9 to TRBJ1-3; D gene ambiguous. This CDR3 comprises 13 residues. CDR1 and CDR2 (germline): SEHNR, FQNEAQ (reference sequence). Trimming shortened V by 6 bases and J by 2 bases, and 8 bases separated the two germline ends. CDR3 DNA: TGTGCCAGCAGACCGGGGACTGGAAACACCATATATTTT. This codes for CASRPGTGNTIYF.

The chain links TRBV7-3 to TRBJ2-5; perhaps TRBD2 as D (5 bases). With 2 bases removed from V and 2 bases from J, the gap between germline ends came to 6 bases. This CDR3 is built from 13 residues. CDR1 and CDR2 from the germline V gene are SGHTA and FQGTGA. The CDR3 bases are TGTGCCAGCAGCTTAGGGAGACAAGAGACCCAGTACTTC. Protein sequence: CASSLGRQETQYF. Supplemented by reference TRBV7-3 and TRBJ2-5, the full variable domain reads GAGVSQTPSNKVTEKGKYVELRCDPISGHTALYWYRQSLGQGPEFLIYFQGTGAADDSGLPNDRFFAVRPEGSVSTLKIQRTERGDSAVYLCASSLGRQETQYFGPGTRLLVL.

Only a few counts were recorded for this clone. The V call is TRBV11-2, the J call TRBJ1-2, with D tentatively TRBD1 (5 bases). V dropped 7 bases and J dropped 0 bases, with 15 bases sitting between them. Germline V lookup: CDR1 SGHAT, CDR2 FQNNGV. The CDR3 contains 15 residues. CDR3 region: CASTRGRIPNYGYTF. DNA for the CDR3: TGTGCCAGCACCCGGGGGAGGATTCCTAACTATGGCTACACCTTC.

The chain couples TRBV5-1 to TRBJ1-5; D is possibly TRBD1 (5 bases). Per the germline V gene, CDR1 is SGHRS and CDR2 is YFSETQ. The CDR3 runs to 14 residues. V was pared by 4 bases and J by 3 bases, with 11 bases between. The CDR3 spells CASSPDSLNQPQHF. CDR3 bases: TGCGCCAGCAGCCCTGACAGCCTCAATCAGCCCCAGCATTTT.

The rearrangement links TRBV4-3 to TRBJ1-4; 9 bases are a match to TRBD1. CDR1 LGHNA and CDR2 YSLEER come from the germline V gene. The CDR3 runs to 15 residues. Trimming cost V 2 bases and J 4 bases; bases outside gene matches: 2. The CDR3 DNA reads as TGCGCCAGCAGCCAATCGACAGGGGGTAATGAAAAACTGTTTTTT. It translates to CASSQSTGGNEKLFF.

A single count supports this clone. This CDR3 is CASSPGTGFLGYTF. The CDR3 DNA is TGTGCCAGCAGTCCTGGGACAGGGTTTTTAGGCTACACCTTC. The chain carries TRBV27 and TRBJ1-2; 9 bases fit TRBD1. V dropped 5 bases and J dropped 8; count of bases not matched to a gene: 9. Germline-derived CDR1 and CDR2 are MNHEY and SMNVEV (reference sequence). CDR3 size: 14 residues.

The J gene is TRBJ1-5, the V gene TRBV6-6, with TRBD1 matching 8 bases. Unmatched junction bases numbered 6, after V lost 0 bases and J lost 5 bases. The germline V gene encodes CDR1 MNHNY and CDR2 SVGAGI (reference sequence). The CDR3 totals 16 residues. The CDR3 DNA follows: TGTGCCAGCAGTTACTCGGGACAGGTCACTCATCAGCCCCAGCATTTT. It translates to CASSYSGQVTHQPQHF.

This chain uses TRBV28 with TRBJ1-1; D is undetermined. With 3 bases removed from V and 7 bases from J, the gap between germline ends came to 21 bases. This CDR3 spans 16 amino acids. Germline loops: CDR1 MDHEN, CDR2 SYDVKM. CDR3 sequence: CASSFRRPTTPGEAFF. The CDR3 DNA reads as TGTGCCAGCAGTTTTCGGAGGCCCACTACCCCGGGTGAAGCTTTCTTT.

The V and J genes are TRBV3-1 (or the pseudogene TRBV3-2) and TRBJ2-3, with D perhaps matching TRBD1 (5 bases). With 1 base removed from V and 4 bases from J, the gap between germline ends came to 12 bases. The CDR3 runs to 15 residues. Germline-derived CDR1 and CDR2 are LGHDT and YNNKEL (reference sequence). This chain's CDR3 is CASSQVYRGSDTQYF. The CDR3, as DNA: TGTGCCAGCAGCCAAGTTTATAGGGGTTCAGATACGCAGTATTTT.

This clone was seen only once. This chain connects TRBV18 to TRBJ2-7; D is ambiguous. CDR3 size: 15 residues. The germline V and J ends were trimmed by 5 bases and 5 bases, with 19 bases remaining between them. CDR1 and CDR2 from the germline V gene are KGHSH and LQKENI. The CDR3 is CASSSRNAPVNEQYF. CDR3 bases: TGTGCCAGCTCAAGCCGAAATGCCCCCGTGAACGAGCAGTACTTC.

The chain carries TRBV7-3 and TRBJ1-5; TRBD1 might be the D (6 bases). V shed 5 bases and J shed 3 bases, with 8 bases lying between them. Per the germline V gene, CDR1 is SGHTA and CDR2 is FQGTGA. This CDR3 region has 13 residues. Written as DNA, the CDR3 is TGTGCCAGCAGCACAGGGTACAATCAGCCCCAGCATTTT. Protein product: CASSTGYNQPQHF.

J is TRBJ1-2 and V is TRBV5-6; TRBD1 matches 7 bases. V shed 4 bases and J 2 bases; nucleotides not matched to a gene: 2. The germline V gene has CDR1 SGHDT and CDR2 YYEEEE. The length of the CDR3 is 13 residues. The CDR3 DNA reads TGTGCCAGCAGCGAGACAGGGAACTATGGCTACACCTTC. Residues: CASSETGNYGYTF.

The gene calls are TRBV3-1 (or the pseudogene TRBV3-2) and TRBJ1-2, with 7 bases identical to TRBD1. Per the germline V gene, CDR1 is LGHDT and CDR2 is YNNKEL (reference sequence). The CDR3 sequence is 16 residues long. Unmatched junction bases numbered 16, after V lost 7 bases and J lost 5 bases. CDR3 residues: CASTVRKEGRGYGYTF. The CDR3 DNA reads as TGTGCCAGCACGGTAAGGAAGGAGGGCAGGGGGTATGGCTACACCTTC.

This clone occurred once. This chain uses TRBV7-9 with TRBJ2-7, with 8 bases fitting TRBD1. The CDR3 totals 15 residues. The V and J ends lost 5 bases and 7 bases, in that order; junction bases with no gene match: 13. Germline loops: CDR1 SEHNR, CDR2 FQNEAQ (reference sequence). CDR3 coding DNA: TGTGCCAGCAGCCCTTCCGGGACAGGTCCGGAAGAGCAGTACTTC. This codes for CASSPSGTGPEEQYF.

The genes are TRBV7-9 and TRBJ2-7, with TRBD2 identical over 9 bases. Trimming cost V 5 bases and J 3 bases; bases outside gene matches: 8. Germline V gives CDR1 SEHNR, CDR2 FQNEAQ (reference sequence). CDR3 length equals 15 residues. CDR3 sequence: CASSPSGIVVYEQYF. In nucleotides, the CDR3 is TGTGCCAGCAGCCCTAGCGGGATTGTCGTCTACGAGCAGTACTTC.

Written as DNA, the CDR3 is TGTGCCAGCAGCCAGGAGGGACGGACCTATAATTCACCCCTCCACTTT. Protein sequence: CASSQEGRTYNSPLHF. This rearrangement joins TRBV4-2 to TRBJ1-6; possibly TRBD1 for D (5 bases). The CDR3 covers 16 residues. In germline, CDR1 is LGHNA, CDR2 YNFKEQ. V was clipped by 3 bases and J by 2 bases, with 11 bases between them.

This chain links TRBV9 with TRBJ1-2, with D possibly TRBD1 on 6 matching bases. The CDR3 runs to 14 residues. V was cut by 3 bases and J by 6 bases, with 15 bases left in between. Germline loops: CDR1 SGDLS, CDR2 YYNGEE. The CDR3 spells CASSGTGLYDGYTF. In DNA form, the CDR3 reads TGTGCCAGCAGCGGAACAGGGTTATATGATGGCTACACCTTC.

Here the CDR3 DNA reads TGTGCCAGCAGCCAAGAGGAGGTCGGAAAGTTCTTC. It encodes CASSQEEVGKFF. The rearrangement joins TRBV3-1 (or the pseudogene TRBV3-2) to TRBJ2-1, with TRBD2 as a possible D gene (5 bases). Germline CDR1 reads LGHDT; CDR2 reads YNNKEL (reference sequence). Trimming shortened V by 0 bases and J by 14 bases, and 11 bases separated the two germline ends. This CDR3 has 12 amino acids.

The DNA for the CDR3 is TGTGCCACCAGTTCATCCGGGACAGGGGGCTTCGGGACTGAAGCTTTCTTT. Translating it yields CATSSSGTGGFGTEAFF. V usage is TRBV24-1 and J usage is TRBJ1-1; 12 nucleotides align to TRBD1. Germline V gives CDR1 KGHDR, CDR2 SFDVKD. This CDR3 spans 17 amino acids. The junction had 12 bases not matched to a gene; V was cut back by 6 bases and J by 5 bases.

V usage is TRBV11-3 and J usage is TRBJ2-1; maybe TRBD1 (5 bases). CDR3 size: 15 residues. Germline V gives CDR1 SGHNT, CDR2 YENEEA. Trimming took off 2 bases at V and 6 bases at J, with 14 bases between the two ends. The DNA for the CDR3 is TGTGCCAGCAGCTTAACGAACATTAGGGGCAATGAGCAGTTCTTC. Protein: CASSLTNIRGNEQFF.

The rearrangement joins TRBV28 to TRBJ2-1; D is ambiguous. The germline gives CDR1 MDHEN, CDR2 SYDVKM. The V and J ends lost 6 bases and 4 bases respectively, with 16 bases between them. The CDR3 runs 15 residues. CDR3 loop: CASRQHSSDYNEQFF. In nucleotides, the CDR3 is TGTGCCAGCAGGCAACATAGCTCCGATTACAATGAGCAGTTCTTC.

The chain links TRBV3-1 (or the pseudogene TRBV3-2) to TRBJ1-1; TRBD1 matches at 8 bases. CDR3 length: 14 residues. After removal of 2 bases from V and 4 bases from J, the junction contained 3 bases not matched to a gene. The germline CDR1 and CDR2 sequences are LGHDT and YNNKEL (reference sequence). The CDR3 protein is CASSQPTGGTEAFF. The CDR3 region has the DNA TGTGCCAGCAGCCAACCCACAGGGGGCACTGAAGCTTTCTTT.

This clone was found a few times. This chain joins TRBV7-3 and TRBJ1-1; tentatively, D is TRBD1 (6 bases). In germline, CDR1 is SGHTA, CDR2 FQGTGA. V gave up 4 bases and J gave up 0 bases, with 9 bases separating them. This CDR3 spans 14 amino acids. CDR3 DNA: TGTGCCAGCAGCTCGGACAGTCTGAACACTGAAGCTTTCTTT. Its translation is CASSSDSLNTEAFF.

The DNA for the CDR3 is TGTGCCAGCTCCTCAGGGGAGCGGGGAGCTAGCAATGAGCAGTTCTTC. Translation: CASSSGERGASNEQFF. The chain combines TRBV18 with TRBJ2-1; D perhaps matches TRBD2 (7 bases). Trimming stripped 6 bases from V and 6 bases from J, with 21 bases between. CDR3 length equals 16 residues. Per germline, CDR1 KGHSH and CDR2 LQKENI. Variable domain in full (rest from reference TRBV18 and TRBJ2-1): NAGVMQNPRHLVRRRGQEARLRCSPMKGHSHVYWYRQLPEEGLKFMVYLQKENIIDESGMPKERFSAEFPKEGPSILRIQQVVRGDSAAYFCASSSGERGASNEQFFGPGTRLTVL.

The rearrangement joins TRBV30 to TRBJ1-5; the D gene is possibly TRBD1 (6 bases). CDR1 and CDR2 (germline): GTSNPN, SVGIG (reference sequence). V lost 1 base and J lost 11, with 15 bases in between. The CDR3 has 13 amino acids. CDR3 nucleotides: TGTGCCTGGAGTGAGGACAGTGAAGGGTCCCAGCATTTT. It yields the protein CAWSEDSEGSQHF.

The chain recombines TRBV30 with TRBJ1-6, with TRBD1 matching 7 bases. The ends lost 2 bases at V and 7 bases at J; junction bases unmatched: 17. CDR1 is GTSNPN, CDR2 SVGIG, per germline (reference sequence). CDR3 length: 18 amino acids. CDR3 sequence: CAWSSRTGYSFPNSPLHF. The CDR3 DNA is TGTGCCTGGAGTTCCCGGACAGGCTACTCCTTTCCCAATTCACCCCTCCACTTT.

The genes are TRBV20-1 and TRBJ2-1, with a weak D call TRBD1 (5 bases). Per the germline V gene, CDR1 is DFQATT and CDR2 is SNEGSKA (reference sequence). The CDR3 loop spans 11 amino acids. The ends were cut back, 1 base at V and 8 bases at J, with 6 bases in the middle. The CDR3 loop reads CSARVRDEQFF. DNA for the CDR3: TGCAGTGCTAGAGTCAGGGATGAGCAGTTCTTC.

CDR3 sequence (DNA): TGTGCCACCAGCCGGGACAGGGGGTATACTGAAGCTTTCTTT. It is translated as CATSRDRGYTEAFF. The rearrangement uses TRBV15 and TRBJ1-1, with 11 bases aligning to TRBD1. V shed 5 bases, J shed 5 bases, and the junction held 4 bases outside the gene matches. The CDR3 has 14 amino acids. The germline V gene encodes CDR1 LNHNV and CDR2 YYDKDF (reference sequence).